The clone carrying this T cell receptor (beta chain) was found once. TCRdb keeps only in-frame clones here, not all; method: immunoSEQ multiplex PCR. The sample lists 60,000 to 100,000 clones, roughly 90% occurring once. The sample is drawn from a study of OX40 agonist ivuxolimab in advanced cancers. Study background: Every 2 weeks, patients got intravenous ivuxolimab at one of six dose levels (0.01-10 mg/kg). Prior therapy, whether anti-PD-1, anti-PD-L1 or anti-CTLA-4, was allowed, and approximately 40% had some.

Trimming took 3 bases from V and 6 from J; bases not matched to a gene: 9. This CDR3 has 15 residues. Germline V gene sequence: CDR1 MDHEN, CDR2 SYDVKM. The source was CD4+ or CD8+ T cells sorted from blood, collected in a trial of the OX40 agonist ivuxolimab. The TCR comes from an adult with an advanced solid tumor such as melanoma, head and neck, liver or kidney cancer. The genes are TRBV28 and TRBJ2-7; 9 bases align to TRBD2. CDR3 protein: CASSFTAGGASEQYF. CDR3 DNA sequence: TGTGCCAGCAGTTTTACGGCGGGAGGGGCTAGCGAGCAGTACTTC.